The sequence of this T cell receptor beta chain was determined in a study of T cells in localized non-small cell lung cancer. The study's findings and limits: Among the tissues sampled, uninvolved adjacent lung had the highest T cell clonality, above tumor. Heterogeneity remains possible because sequencing was limited to only one tumor region. A raised T cell density in blood coincided with lengthier overall survival. Out of the top 100 tumor clones, a median roughly 58 were seen in adjacent lung.

The CDR3 has 15 amino acids. Per the germline V gene, CDR1 is MGHRA and CDR2 is YSYEKL. With 4 bases removed from V and 0 bases from J, the gap between germline ends came to 10 bases. Remarks on this clone: Its antigen is unidentified.

Produced via immunoSEQ multiplex PCR; TCRdb's table is partial and in-frame only. The sample lists about 53,000 clones, around four fifths occurring once. The input for sequencing was peripheral blood mononuclear cells, taken before any cancer treatment. The chain is built from TRBV4-1 and TRBJ1-3, with D unresolved. The sequence came from a man between 40 and 70 years old with stage III lung adenocarcinoma. CDR3 region: CASSRSPVSGNTIYF. CDR3 bases: TGCGCCAGCAGCCGTAGCCCGGTCTCTGGAAACACCATATATTTT.